This is a list of T cell receptor beta chains from one sample in a study of cytomegalovirus exposure and HLA in healthy donors. Assay: immunoSEQ multiplex PCR; the TCRdb copy retains only in-frame clones and omits some. The sample comprises some 140,000 clones, about 84% of which are singletons, and around 5.6% rests with the top ten. Material: PBMCs. The receptors derive from a woman aged 40 to 50 in good health and CMV-seropositive. The CDR3 runs from the conserved cysteine through the conserved F or W.

CDR3 protein,V gene,J gene
CASSLQGVLYEQYF,TRBV11-3,TRBJ2-7
CASSHLAGVPTGELFF,TRBV4-1,TRBJ2-2
CASSPGQLATNEKLFF,TRBV18,TRBJ1-4
CASSLVAASDTQYF,TRBV11-3,TRBJ2-3
CASRRGSGDTGELFF,TRBV5-4,TRBJ2-2
CASSAVGVPYEQYF,TRBV19,TRBJ2-7
CAWRVRAGSTDTQYF,TRBV30,TRBJ2-3
CASSEVGGSSYNEQFF,TRBV2,TRBJ2-1
CASKQGPSTEAFF,TRBV2,TRBJ1-1
CASSPAQGSYNEQFF,TRBV7-3,TRBJ2-1
CASSLTSGGYEQYF,TRBV19,TRBJ2-7
CASSRRGPANTGELFF,TRBV5-1,TRBJ2-2
CASSVDLLGTSGGETQYF,TRBV9,TRBJ2-5
CASSGQFLSGNTIYF,TRBV28,TRBJ1-3
CASSMGLDYNEQFF,TRBV19,TRBJ2-1
CASSLVVTGGSNTEAFF,TRBV7-2,TRBJ1-1
CASSERTGNWVYGNRFSEQYF,TRBV6-1,TRBJ2-7
CASSSLVPGSGRAETQYF,TRBV28,TRBJ2-5
CASSTSGSGTHEQYF,TRBV6-1,TRBJ2-7
CASSKLQGAWNTEAFF,TRBV5-1,TRBJ1-1
CASSQIGTGTFETQYF,TRBV14,TRBJ2-5
CASSPGQLSSYEQYF,TRBV4-1,TRBJ2-7
CAGRRTSGNQETQYF,TRBV2,TRBJ2-5
CASSATGGEINEQFF,TRBV6-4,TRBJ2-1
CASQAQGARNEQFF,TRBV28,TRBJ2-1
CASRGGTSTDTQYF,TRBV7-8,TRBJ2-3
CSVAENSNQPQHF,TRBV29-1,TRBJ1-5
CASSPTFTSGSDNEQFF,TRBV7-3,TRBJ2-1
CASSPPVTPTQYF,TRBV18,TRBJ2-3
CASSPGQVPPRAFF,TRBV6-5,TRBJ1-1
CASSYSQGSSEAFF,TRBV6-6,TRBJ1-1
CASSYSGGAGYNEQFF,TRBV6-6,TRBJ2-1
CASSGIGTGLKEQYF,TRBV27,TRBJ2-7
CASSFLAGGPYEQYF,TRBV5-1,TRBJ2-7
CASRLGQGGTNEKLFF,TRBV5-1,TRBJ1-4
CASSADGRTDTQYF,TRBV6-4,TRBJ2-3
CASSPREATSPLHF,TRBV6-5,TRBJ1-6
CAWSVQGAQPQHF,TRBV30,TRBJ1-5
CASRPTRTAEAFF,TRBV19,TRBJ1-1
CASSLGTRGFYEQYF,TRBV18,-
CASSPRLAGKETQYF,TRBV28,TRBJ2-5
CASSQGHLGFYEQYF,TRBV14,TRBJ2-7
CASSPRQGSGETQYF,TRBV18,TRBJ2-5
CASRASGRAAYEQYF,TRBV2,TRBJ2-7
CASGLPVNTEAFF,TRBV12-5,TRBJ1-1
CASSQRTGPDLGYTF,TRBV7-8,TRBJ1-2
CASSRGEYGELFF,TRBV7-3,TRBJ2-2
CASSAESPRGSYEQYF,TRBV2,TRBJ2-7
CASSFDTNTEAFF,TRBV7-2,TRBJ1-1
CASSSGLAGFTDTQYF,TRBV7-9,TRBJ2-3
CASSLQGLGNEKLFF,TRBV5-1,TRBJ1-4
CASRPTSGSTDTQYF,TRBV6-5,TRBJ2-3
CAWTSPGDTQYF,TRBV30,TRBJ2-3
CASSPTGQVTYEQYF,TRBV18,TRBJ2-7
CASSRGPSYNEQFF,TRBV18,TRBJ2-1
CASSSGGTTYEQYF,TRBV6-1,TRBJ2-7
CASSVAAGRNEQFF,TRBV5-1,TRBJ2-1
CASSEQRHVGDTQYF,TRBV9,TRBJ2-3
CASRRDRLNTGELFF,TRBV7-8,TRBJ2-2